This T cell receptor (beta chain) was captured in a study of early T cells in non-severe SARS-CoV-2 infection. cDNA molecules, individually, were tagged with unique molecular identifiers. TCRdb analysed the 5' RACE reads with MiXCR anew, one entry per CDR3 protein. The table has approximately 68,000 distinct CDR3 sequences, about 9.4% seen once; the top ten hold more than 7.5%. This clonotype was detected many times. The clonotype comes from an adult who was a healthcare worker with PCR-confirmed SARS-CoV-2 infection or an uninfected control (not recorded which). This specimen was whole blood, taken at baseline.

The CDR3 DNA is TGTGCCAGCAGCCACGCAGCGGGAGCGAACTACGAGCAGTACTTC. It translates to CASSHAAGANYEQYF. V gene TRBV3-1 combines with J gene TRBJ2-7; 8 bases are a match to TRBD2. V shed 3 bases and J 3 bases; nucleotides not matched to a gene: 7. This CDR3 is 15 amino acids long. Germline lookup yields CDR1 LGHDT and CDR2 YNNKEL (reference sequence).